Listed below are T cell receptor beta chains from one sample, sequenced in a study of blood T cell repertoires in COVID-19. Assay: immunoSEQ multiplex PCR; the TCRdb copy retains only in-frame clones and omits some. In the table there are some 530,000 clones, approximately 83% of which are singletons. The source material was peripheral blood. All receptors derive from a human donor in a cohort sampled during active COVID-19. Both conserved end residues are part of each CDR3. Each record gives: D gene, J gene, V gene, clone size, CDR3 protein, CDR3 DNA. D genes are given only for firm matches. The size field is filled for only some rows; it gives once, few, many or a size class.

d_gene: NA
j_gene: TRBJ2-5
v_gene: TRBV6-2/TRBV6-3
abundance: NA
CDR3aa: CASSDGLPQETQYF
CDR3nt: TGTGCCAGCAGCGACGGACTACCCCAAGAGACCCAGTACTTC

d_gene: NA
j_gene: TRBJ2-4
v_gene: TRBV5-1
abundance: NA
CDR3aa: CASSFRLPPADIQYF
CDR3nt: TGCGCCAGCAGCTTCCGCTTACCCCCTGCGGACATTCAGTACTTC

d_gene: NA
j_gene: TRBJ1-1
v_gene: TRBV14
abundance: NA
CDR3aa: CASSQNGPEAFF
CDR3nt: TGTGCCAGCAGCCAAAATGGGCCTGAAGCTTTCTTT

d_gene: TRBD1
j_gene: TRBJ1-5
v_gene: TRBV19
abundance: NA
CDR3aa: CASSIHRGQGNQPQHF
CDR3nt: TGTGCCAGTAGTATCCACAGGGGGCAGGGCAATCAGCCCCAGCATTTT

d_gene: NA
j_gene: TRBJ2-7
v_gene: TRBV6-4
abundance: once
CDR3aa: CASQKEDPGTYEQYF
CDR3nt: TGTGCCAGCCAGAAGGAGGACCCGGGGACCTACGAGCAGTACTTC

d_gene: NA
j_gene: TRBJ2-5
v_gene: TRBV18
abundance: NA
CDR3aa: CASSPQVEETQYF
CDR3nt: TGTGCCAGCTCACCTCAGGTTGAAGAGACCCAGTACTTC

d_gene: TRBD1
j_gene: TRBJ1-1
v_gene: TRBV29-1
abundance: NA
CDR3aa: CSDNRGGAGGDTEAFF
CDR3nt: TGCAGCGATAACAGGGGAGGTGCAGGAGGGGACACTGAAGCTTTCTTT

d_gene: NA
j_gene: TRBJ2-6
v_gene: TRBV5-1
abundance: NA
CDR3aa: CASSLFLSGANVLTF
CDR3nt: TGCGCCAGCAGCTTGTTCTTATCTGGGGCCAACGTCCTGACTTTC

d_gene: NA
j_gene: TRBJ1-6
v_gene: TRBV7-9
abundance: NA
CDR3aa: CASSSPPDSPLHF
CDR3nt: TGTGCCAGCAGCTCGCCCCCAGATTCACCCCTCCACTTT

d_gene: NA
j_gene: TRBJ1-4
v_gene: TRBV14
abundance: NA
CDR3aa: CASSQETTLKLFF
CDR3nt: TGTGCCAGCAGCCAAGAGACGACACTAAAACTGTTTTTT

d_gene: TRBD1
j_gene: TRBJ1-1
v_gene: TRBV5-8
abundance: NA
CDR3aa: CASRRTGVDVAFF
CDR3nt: TGTGCCAGCAGACGAACAGGGGTAGATGTAGCTTTCTTT

d_gene: TRBD1
j_gene: TRBJ1-4
v_gene: TRBV11-2
abundance: NA
CDR3aa: CASSLTGIGEKLFF
CDR3nt: TGTGCCAGCAGCTTGACAGGGATCGGTGAAAAACTGTTTTTT

d_gene: TRBD1
j_gene: TRBJ2-5
v_gene: TRBV7-3
abundance: NA
CDR3aa: CASSGQGAGETQYF
CDR3nt: TGTGCCAGCAGCGGTCAGGGGGCAGGGGAGACCCAGTACTTC

d_gene: NA
j_gene: TRBJ2-7
v_gene: TRBV28
abundance: NA
CDR3aa: CASPPAGNSYEQYF
CDR3nt: TGTGCCAGCCCCCCGGCCGGGAACTCCTACGAGCAGTACTTC

d_gene: NA
j_gene: TRBJ1-5
v_gene: TRBV27
abundance: NA
CDR3aa: CASSGYGEGNQPQHF
CDR3nt: TGTGCCAGCAGCGGCTATGGGGAGGGCAATCAGCCCCAGCATTTT

d_gene: TRBD2
j_gene: TRBJ2-1
v_gene: TRBV4-1
abundance: NA
CDR3aa: CASSQGGLAGIYEQFF
CDR3nt: TGCGCCAGCAGCCAAGGGGGGCTAGCGGGAATTTATGAGCAGTTCTTC

d_gene: TRBD1
j_gene: TRBJ1-4
v_gene: TRBV29-1
abundance: NA
CDR3aa: CSVKATGGETNEKLFF
CDR3nt: TGCAGCGTTAAGGCCACAGGGGGCGAAACTAATGAAAAACTGTTTTTT